Presented here are 7 T cell receptor beta chains from one specimen sequenced in a study of shared clonotypes between healthy human individuals. Sequencing was performed with immunoSEQ multiplex PCR; in TCRdb, only in-frame clones are kept and a portion is missing. This sample has 100,000 to 120,000 clones; 65% to 75% occur once, and the top ten carry roughly 25%. Material: memory CD8+ T cells sorted from blood. Indicated subset: CD45RO+ cells pooled with CCR7-negative TemRA cells. The receptors stem from a woman aged 25-40 years in good health.

This chain connects TRBV5-5 to TRBJ2-7; D uncertain. CDR1 and CDR2 (germline): SGHKS, YYEKEE (reference sequence). Between the trimmed V and J ends, which lost 1 base and 4 bases, there was a span of 12 bases. This CDR3 region has 14 residues. The CDR3, as DNA: TGTGCCAGCAGCTTGTTGGGCGCGGTATACGAGCAGTACTTC. Its translation: CASSLLGAVYEQYF.

V gene TRBV5-6 combines with J gene TRBJ1-1; D is possibly TRBD1 (5 bases). The CDR3 contains 15 residues. Germline loops: CDR1 SGHDT, CDR2 YYEEEE. V was cut by 4 bases and J by 3 bases, with 16 bases left in between. The CDR3 DNA reads as TGTGCCAGCAGCCTTGGTAGGGGTTGGGACACTGAAGCTTTCTTT. Amino acids: CASSLGRGWDTEAFF. The full variable domain, rest sourced from reference TRBV5-6 and TRBJ1-1, is DAGVTQSPTHLIKTRGQQVTLRCSPKSGHDTVSWYQQALGQGPQFIFQYYEEEERQRGNFPDRFSGHQFPNYSSELNVNALLLGDSALYLCASSLGRGWDTEAFFGQGTRLTVV.

For this clone: The sample holds other DNA sequences that translate to the same CDR3. This sequence joins TRBV7-3 and TRBJ1-1; D unclear. V was pared by 5 bases and J by 0 bases, with 7 bases between. Germline-derived CDR1 and CDR2 are SGHTA and FQGTGA. The CDR3 length is 13 residues. CDR3 loop: CASSPYLNTEAFF. CDR3 sequence (DNA): TGTGCCAGCAGCCCCTACCTGAACACTGAAGCTTTCTTT.

In this sample, this clone turned up a few times. V and J are TRBV5-6 and TRBJ2-7, with TRBD2 identical over 8 bases. The CDR3 totals 16 residues. CDR1 is SGHDT, CDR2 YYEEEE, per germline. V shed 1 base and J 5 bases; nucleotides not matched to a gene: 11. CDR3 coding DNA: TGTGCCAGCAGCTTGAAGCTCCTAGCGGGTACCCACGAGCAGTACTTC. Its protein is CASSLKLLAGTHEQYF.

The chain uses TRBV28 and TRBJ2-1; 12 bases align to TRBD2. The CDR3 contains 20 residues. The V segment lost 1 base and the J segment 3 bases; nucleotides outside the gene matches: 13. In germline, CDR1 is MDHEN, CDR2 SYDVKM. CDR3 DNA: TGTGCCAGCAGTTTATATTCCCTAGCGGGAGGGTCCCGCTACTACAATGAGCAGTTCTTC. It specifies CASSLYSLAGGSRYYNEQFF.

The chain uses TRBV2 and TRBJ2-5; TRBD1 aligns across 12 bases. Germline trimming cut 3 bases from V and 9 bases from J; bases unmatched to any gene: 2. Germline V gene lookup returns CDR1 SNHLY and CDR2 FYNNEI. The CDR3 is 13 residues long. DNA of the CDR3: TGTGCCAGCAGTGAGGGACAGGGGGCGGCCCAGTACTTC. Translating it yields CASSEGQGAAQYF.

The V call is TRBV27, the J call TRBJ2-5, with TRBD1 identical over 7 bases. Per the germline V gene, CDR1 is MNHEY and CDR2 is SMNVEV (reference sequence). Germline trimming cut 6 bases from V and 4 bases from J; bases unmatched to any gene: 11. There are 15 residues in the CDR3. Here the CDR3 DNA reads TGTGCCAGCAGACCACTGACAGGGAACGGAGAGACCCAGTACTTC. It specifies CASRPLTGNGETQYF.